The next 9 T cell receptor beta chains were all read from a single sample in a study of T cell responses to AZD1222 COVID-19 vaccine. The repertoire was sequenced with immunoSEQ multiplex PCR; TCRdb's copy has only in-frame clones and lacks some. This repertoire shows around 140,000 clones, around 86% found once; its top ten account for just under 6.5%. Specimen: peripheral blood, collected on day 0 of AZD1222 vaccination. Every receptor here comes from an adult in good health.

This chain joins TRBV29-1 and TRBJ1-3; TRBD1 might be the D (5 bases). Trimming shortened V by 3 bases and J by 0 bases, and 9 bases separated the two germline ends. This CDR3 has 14 amino acids. Per germline, CDR1 SQVTM and CDR2 ANQGSEA. CDR3 protein: CSVETVDSGNTIYF. In DNA, the CDR3 is TGCAGCGTTGAGACAGTAGACTCTGGAAACACCATATATTTT.

The V and J genes are TRBV20-1 and TRBJ1-2; D gene uncertain. Per germline, CDR1 DFQATT and CDR2 SNEGSKA (reference sequence). Trimming removed 8 bases from V and 6 bases from J, with 13 bases in between. The CDR3 loop spans 11 amino acids. The chain's CDR3 is CSRTSEDGYTF. For the CDR3, the DNA is TGCAGTAGGACTTCCGAGGATGGCTACACCTTC.

Of note for this clone: One junction end disagrees with the germline gene, perhaps due to a read error. V is TRBV7-3 and J is TRBJ2-1, with D unclear. Germline V CDR1 and CDR2: SGHTA, FQGTGA. This CDR3 has 13 residues. The CDR3 sequence: CASSSSSHNEQFF. In DNA form, the CDR3 reads TGTGCCAGCAGCTCGAGCTCCCACAATGAGCAGTTCTTC.

The count of this clone is one. The gene calls are TRBV6-1 and TRBJ1-2; 7 positions agree with TRBD1. The CDR3 is made up of 14 amino acids. Germline assignment: CDR1 MNHNS and CDR2 SASEGT. J gave up 4 bases and V 0 bases, and 2 bases lay outside the gene matches. Here the CDR3 reads CASSEAGDSYGYTF. The CDR3 nucleotides read TGTGCCAGCAGTGAAGCGGGGGACAGCTATGGCTACACCTTC.

This clone was observed many times. The chain joins TRBV3-1 (or the pseudogene TRBV3-2) to TRBJ2-7; D gene ambiguous. This CDR3 is 12 amino acids long. Germline-derived CDR1 and CDR2 are LGHDT and YNNKEL (reference sequence). The V end was cut by 5 bases, the J end by 3 bases, with 8 bases between. For the CDR3, the DNA is TGTGCCAGCAGCATAAGTGGCTACGAGCAGTACTTC. Encoded protein: CASSISGYEQYF.

CDR3: CASSSRTVSGNTIYF. As DNA, the CDR3 is TGTGCCAGCAGCTCCCGGACCGTCTCTGGAAACACCATATATTTT. The rearrangement links TRBV7-2 to TRBJ1-3; D is ambiguous. There are 15 residues in the CDR3. V gave up 4 bases and J gave up 0 bases, with 10 bases separating them. Per the germline V gene, CDR1 is SGHTA and CDR2 is FQGNSA.

The rearrangement uses TRBV16 and TRBJ1-5; D is ambiguous. Trimming removed 1 base at V and 3 bases at J, with 13 bases between. This CDR3 spans 16 amino acids. The germline V gene encodes CDR1 KGHSY and CDR2 FQNENV. CDR3 DNA: TGTGCCAGCAGCCAATTAATAAAAGGTTTCAATCAGCCCCAGCATTTT. This encodes CASSQLIKGFNQPQHF.

CDR3 DNA sequence: TGTGCCAGCAGATTCGAGGCAGGGGGAGGTGAAGCTTTCTTT. This encodes CASRFEAGGGEAFF. This chain joins TRBV6-4 and TRBJ1-1; 7 bases agree with TRBD1. V gave up 6 bases and J gave up 7 bases; unmatched junction bases: 11. This CDR3 has 14 residues. Looked up from germline, CDR1 is MRHNA and CDR2 is SNTAGT.

A word on this clone: One end of the junction fails to match germline, which may point to a read error. This chain connects TRBV4-1 to TRBJ1-1; D call uncertain. The CDR3 covers 15 residues. Germline-derived CDR1 and CDR2 are MGHRA and YSYEKL. The CDR3 reads CASSQAKESGTEAFF. The DNA of the CDR3 is TGCGCCAGCAGTCAAGCTAAGGAGAGCGGCACTGAAGCTTTCTTT.